This passage covers 29 T cell receptor beta chains from one sample sequenced in a study of technical replicates of blood from a few donors. Only in-frame clones appear in the TCRdb table, and some are missing; sequencing was by immunoSEQ multiplex PCR. The sample consists of around 72,000 clones, 91% of them appearing once. Sequenced sample: T cells isolated from PBMCs. Receptors were obtained from a human donor in good health. Some clones in this sample may be carry-over from other donors' samples.

This chain connects TRBV29-1 to TRBJ2-5; possibly TRBD1 for D (5 bases). CDR1 and CDR2 from the germline V gene are SQVTM and ANQGSEA. The CDR3 length is 16 residues. Trimming took off 0 bases at V and 2 bases at J, with 16 bases between the two ends. CDR3 coding DNA: TGCAGCGTTGAAGATCTTAATGCGCAGGGACAAGAGACCCAGTACTTC. This sequence encodes CSVEDLNAQGQETQYF. Supplemented by reference TRBV29-1 and TRBJ2-5, the full variable domain reads SAVISQKPSRDICQRGTSLTIQCQVDSQVTMMFWYRQQPGQSLTLIATANQGSEATYESGFVIDKFPISRPNLTFSTLTVSNMSPEDSSIYLCSVEDLNAQGQETQYFGPGTRLLVL.

This sequence joins TRBV6-5 and TRBJ2-7; weak D call: TRBD1 (6 bases). V gave up 3 bases and J gave up 5 bases, with 11 bases separating them. Germline CDR1 reads MNHEY; CDR2 reads SVGAGI. The CDR3 loop spans 13 amino acids. As DNA, the CDR3 is TGTGCCAGCAGTTATACGGCAGGGGACGAGCAGTACTTC. Translating it yields CASSYTAGDEQYF.

The chain links TRBV19 to TRBJ1-5; 7 nucleotides match TRBD1. The trim removed 5 bases at V and 1 base at J, leaving 8 bases unmatched. The CDR3 has 16 residues. The germline V gene has CDR1 LNHDA and CDR2 SQIVND (reference sequence). In DNA form, the CDR3 reads TGTGCCAGTAGTCCGCTACTGACAGGGAGCAATCAGCCCCAGCATTTT. It translates to CASSPLLTGSNQPQHF.

This chain connects TRBV5-1 to TRBJ1-2; maybe TRBD1 (5 bases). The CDR3 loop spans 16 amino acids. V lost 0 bases, J lost 3 bases, and 15 bases lay in between. Germline CDR1 SGHRS, CDR2 YFSETQ. The CDR3 coding sequence is TGCGCCAGCAGCTTGGCCGGGGGGTTCAAGGACTATGGCTACACCTTC. This codes for CASSLAGGFKDYGYTF.

The V and J genes are TRBV10-2 and TRBJ2-1; unclear D gene. CDR1 WSHSY and CDR2 SAAADI come from the germline V gene. Trimming cost V 8 bases and J 9 bases, with 20 bases left between them. The CDR3 loop spans 14 amino acids. The CDR3 nucleotides read TGCGCCAGCCGGGTAGGATGCGCCTCCGCTGAGCAGTTCTTC. It encodes CASRVGCASAEQFF.

This chain connects TRBV5-4 to TRBJ2-7; TRBD2 matches at 8 bases. Germline CDR1 SGHNT, CDR2 YYREEE (reference sequence). The CDR3 runs to 17 residues. V trimming: 1 base; J trimming: 0 bases; junction bases outside the gene matches: 9. The CDR3 region has the DNA TGTGCCAGCAGCTTGTTGGTAGCGGGATTTTCCTCCTACGAGCAGTACTTC. Its protein product is CASSLLVAGFSSYEQYF.

This chain uses TRBV2 with TRBJ1-1, with D possibly matching TRBD1 (5 bases). V was cut by 9 bases and J by 4 bases, with 15 bases left in between. This CDR3 contains 13 residues. Germline V gene sequence: CDR1 SNHLY, CDR2 FYNNEI. The CDR3 loop reads CASFLVGGTEAFF. The DNA of the CDR3 is TGTGCCAGTTTCTTAGTCGGGGGCACTGAAGCTTTCTTT.

The chain carries TRBV6-6 and TRBJ2-1, with 11 bases fitting TRBD2. V gave up 2 bases and J gave up 10 bases; unmatched junction bases: 10. This CDR3 has 16 residues. Germline-derived CDR1 and CDR2 are MNHNY and SVGAGI (reference sequence). The CDR3 sequence is CASSYPGLAVFREQFF. CDR3 sequence (DNA): TGTGCCAGCAGTTACCCGGGACTAGCGGTTTTCCGGGAGCAGTTCTTC.

The chain combines TRBV6-5 with TRBJ2-2, with 9 bases identical to TRBD2. The V gene end was trimmed by 6 bases and the J gene end by 4 bases; junction bases not matched to a gene: 3. Germline V gene sequence: CDR1 MNHEY, CDR2 SVGAGI. This CDR3 contains 14 residues. The CDR3 DNA reads TGTGCCAGCAGGCCTAGCGGGGCCACCGGGGAGCTGTTTTTT. Protein: CASRPSGATGELFF.

Here the CDR3 reads CASSPQRGQRTQYF. CDR3 coding DNA: TGTGCCAGCAGCCCCCAAAGGGGACAGAGAACTCAATACTTC. The rearrangement uses TRBV7-2 and TRBJ2-7; 7 bases fit TRBD1. V lost 5 bases, J lost 13 bases, and 17 bases stayed unmatched. In germline, CDR1 is SGHTA, CDR2 FQGNSA. CDR3 length equals 14 residues.

V and J are TRBV7-9 and TRBJ2-7; TRBD2 aligns across 7 bases. Losses at the gene ends were 2 bases for V and 1 base for J; bases not matched to a gene: 2. Germline assignment: CDR1 SEHNR and CDR2 FQNEAQ (reference sequence). CDR3 length equals 14 residues. CDR3 sequence reads: CASSLRGESYEQYF. In nucleotides, the CDR3 is TGTGCCAGCAGCTTACGGGGGGAATCCTACGAGCAGTACTTC.

V is TRBV7-8 and J is TRBJ2-1; TRBD1 aligns across 11 bases. This CDR3 region has 18 residues. The germline gives CDR1 SGHVS, CDR2 FQNEAQ. V lost 4 bases and J lost 1; bases outside the gene matches: 9. The CDR3: CASSSGTGGSRSYNEQFF. The CDR3 bases are TGTGCCAGCAGCTCCGGGACAGGGGGTTCCCGTTCCTACAATGAGCAGTTCTTC.

In DNA form, the CDR3 reads TGTGCCAGCAGCTTCCCCGGGTCCACCAGTTCAAAACTGTTTTTT. Encoded protein: CASSFPGSTSSKLFF. The V gene is TRBV5-5, the J gene TRBJ1-4; D is ambiguous. CDR1 SGHKS and CDR2 YYEKEE come from the germline V gene (reference sequence). Between the trimmed V and J ends, which lost 2 bases and 10 bases, there was a span of 18 bases. This CDR3 spans 15 amino acids.

V and J are TRBV5-5 and TRBJ1-5, with TRBD1 identical over 8 bases. V trimming: 5 bases; J trimming: 7 bases; junction bases outside the gene matches: 11. Germline lookup yields CDR1 SGHKS and CDR2 YYEKEE (reference sequence). The length of the CDR3 is 15 residues. The CDR3 DNA sequence: TGTGCCAGCAGTCCGACAGGGGAGGGGGGACAGCCCCAGCATTTT. Translation gives CASSPTGEGGQPQHF.

This clone was observed a single time. This chain uses TRBV29-1 with TRBJ2-2; 9 bases agree with TRBD1. Germline values: CDR1 SQVTM, CDR2 ANQGSEA. The CDR3 totals 14 residues. V shed 7 bases and J 3 bases; nucleotides not matched to a gene: 6. The CDR3 coding sequence is TGCAGCGCCGGGACAGGGAGTCACACCGGGGAGCTGTTTTTT. Translating gives CSAGTGSHTGELFF.

The chain carries TRBV6-1 and TRBJ1-3; D gene unclear. Germline values: CDR1 MNHNS, CDR2 SASEGT. The CDR3 has 16 residues. V lost 4 bases to trimming and J lost 2 bases, with 15 bases between them. DNA of the CDR3: TGTGCCAGCAGTGGTCTATCGGAGGGTACTGGAAACACCATATATTTT. It specifies CASSGLSEGTGNTIYF.

This clone was detected a few times. This chain joins TRBV4-1 and TRBJ1-5, with D hard to call. Per germline, CDR1 MGHRA and CDR2 YSYEKL. This CDR3 comprises 17 residues. V lost 0 bases to trimming and J lost 0 bases, with 12 bases between them. The CDR3: CASSQDTREYSNQPQHF. The CDR3 coding sequence is TGCGCCAGCAGCCAAGATACGAGGGAGTATAGCAATCAGCCCCAGCATTTT.

The CDR3 sequence is CASSGSGSTDTQYF. CDR3 in DNA: TGTGCCAGCAGCGGTAGCGGTAGCACAGATACGCAGTATTTT. The rearrangement uses TRBV9 and TRBJ2-3; D might be TRBD2 (6 bases). Trimming left V 3 bases short and J 0 bases short, with 8 bases between. The CDR3 runs 14 residues. Germline lookup yields CDR1 SGDLS and CDR2 YYNGEE.

The DNA of the CDR3 is TGTGCCAGCAGCTCTTATTACGAAGCGGGCTCCTACGAGCAGTACTTC. Protein: CASSSYYEAGSYEQYF. The V call is TRBV27, the J call TRBJ2-7; TRBD2 might be the D (6 bases). Germline CDR1 MNHEY, CDR2 SMNVEV (reference sequence). The CDR3 totals 16 residues. V was cut by 6 bases and J by 0 bases, with 18 bases left in between.

This chain joins TRBV5-4 and TRBJ2-2, with unresolved D. Per germline, CDR1 SGHNT and CDR2 YYREEE (reference sequence). V lost 3 bases, J lost 6 bases, and 9 bases lay in between. CDR3 length: 13 amino acids. The CDR3 sequence: CASSSGSPGELFF. CDR3 in DNA: TGTGCCAGCAGCTCCGGGTCACCCGGGGAGCTGTTTTTT.

The chain couples TRBV19 to TRBJ2-3; D perhaps matches TRBD2 (5 bases). The CDR3 covers 13 residues. With 4 bases removed from V and 5 bases from J, the gap between germline ends came to 10 bases. CDR1 and CDR2 (germline): LNHDA, SQIVND (reference sequence). CDR3 protein: CASSTRGKDTQYF. The CDR3 DNA reads as TGTGCCAGTAGTACCCGAGGGAAAGATACGCAGTATTTT.

The chain joins TRBV7-3 to TRBJ2-1; 7 bases are shared with TRBD1. V shed 1 base, J shed 9 bases, and the junction held 6 bases outside the gene matches. CDR3 length: 14 residues. Germline assignment: CDR1 SGHTA and CDR2 FQGTGA. The CDR3 loop reads CASSLSRGGGEQFF. The CDR3 DNA sequence: TGTGCCAGCAGCTTAAGTCGAGGGGGCGGTGAGCAGTTCTTC.

The chain has TRBV11-2 and TRBJ1-2; D may be TRBD1 (6 bases). The germline CDR1 and CDR2 sequences are SGHAT and FQNNGV. Trimming pared 1 base from V and 13 bases from J, leaving 22 bases between. This CDR3 is 15 amino acids long. The CDR3 region is CASSLAGHRVQGLTF. In DNA, the CDR3 is TGTGCCAGCAGCTTAGCGGGACACAGGGTCCAAGGTCTCACCTTC.

This rearrangement joins TRBV25-1 to TRBJ1-1; tentative D call: TRBD1 (5 bases). Per the germline V gene, CDR1 is MGHDK and CDR2 is SYGVNS. The V end lost 6 bases, the J end lost 2 bases, and 10 bases lay between the germline ends. The CDR3 totals 13 residues. CDR3 region: CASRSRVNTEAFF. The CDR3 region has the DNA TGTGCCAGCAGGTCCAGGGTTAACACTGAAGCTTTCTTT.

This clone has just one count. The chain has TRBV27 and TRBJ2-5; 8 bases match TRBD2. The J segment lost 5 bases and the V segment lost 3 bases, leaving 2 bases of the junction unmatched. The CDR3 totals 13 residues. Germline CDR1 MNHEY, CDR2 SMNVEV (reference sequence). CDR3: CASSFGTRETQYF. As DNA, the CDR3 is TGTGCCAGCAGTTTTGGGACTAGGGAGACCCAGTACTTC.

In this sample, this clone turned up once. This CDR3 reads CSVKPRLARDEQYF. The DNA of the CDR3 is TGCAGCGTTAAGCCTCGGCTAGCGCGTGACGAGCAGTACTTC. The chain recombines TRBV29-1 with TRBJ2-7; possibly TRBD2 for D (6 bases). Germline CDR1 reads SQVTM; CDR2 reads ANQGSEA. This CDR3 has 14 residues. V lost 5 bases and J lost 5, with 19 bases in between.

A few counts support this clone. The chain is built from TRBV19 and TRBJ1-3; 7 positions match TRBD1. V shed 3 bases, J shed 2 bases, and the junction held 4 bases outside the gene matches. Germline V lookup: CDR1 LNHDA, CDR2 SQIVND (reference sequence). This CDR3 contains 15 residues. DNA of the CDR3: TGTGCCAGTAGTATGACGACAGGGACTGGAAACACCATATATTTT. It translates to CASSMTTGTGNTIYF.

In its sample, this clone was seen once. This rearrangement joins TRBV5-1 to TRBJ1-2; a weak D match, TRBD1 (5 bases). The CDR3 covers 15 residues. Trimming took 0 bases from V and 3 from J, leaving 12 bases between them. CDR1 and CDR2 (germline): SGHRS, YFSETQ. CDR3 bases: TGCGCCAGCAGCTTGGATAGTTGGGGGGACTATGGCTACACCTTC. Translation: CASSLDSWGDYGYTF.

Written as DNA, the CDR3 is TGTGCCAGCAGCGTAGCGGATACGCAGTATTTT. This encodes CASSVADTQYF. V is TRBV9 and J is TRBJ2-3; no reliable D call. V lost 0 bases and J lost 6, with 2 bases in between. The CDR3 extends over 11 amino acids. Germline CDR1 SGDLS, CDR2 YYNGEE.